The 3 T cell receptor beta chains reported below all come from one sample, sequenced in a study of OX40 agonist ivuxolimab in advanced cancers. Profiled with immunoSEQ multiplex PCR; TCRdb holds only in-frame clones, not every one. The sample has tens of thousands of clones, 85% to 90% seen once; the top ten hold around 1.2%. The source material was CD4+ or CD8+ T cells sorted from blood, sampled in a trial of the OX40 agonist ivuxolimab. Receptors were obtained from an adult with an advanced solid tumor such as melanoma, head and neck, liver or kidney cancer.

The rearrangement uses TRBV5-1 and TRBJ2-2; D possibly uses TRBD1 or TRBD2 (5 bases each). The CDR3 loop spans 19 amino acids. CDR1 is SGHRS and CDR2 is YFSETQ in the germline V gene. Trimming cost V 4 bases and J 4 bases, with 26 bases left between them. CDR3 in DNA: TGCGCCAGCAGCCTTGGGCCGCCGGGACGGCCCACTTCCACCGGGGAGCTGTTTTTT. Amino acids: CASSLGPPGRPTSTGELFF. Variable domain in full (rest from reference TRBV5-1 and TRBJ2-2): KAGVTQTPRYLIKTRGQQVTLSCSPISGHRSVSWYQQTPGQGLQFLFEYFSETQRNKGNFPGRFSGRQFSNSRSEMNVSTLELGDSALYLCASSLGPPGRPTSTGELFFGEGSRLTVL.

This clone has just one count. V gene TRBV5-6 combines with J gene TRBJ1-5; 10 bases map to TRBD1. The CDR3 length is 14 residues. CDR1 and CDR2 from the germline V gene are SGHDT and YYEEEE. Unmatched junction bases numbered 6, after V lost 7 bases and J lost 5 bases. The CDR3 sequence: CASGSGTGDQPQHF. CDR3 nucleotides: TGTGCCAGCGGCTCCGGGACAGGGGATCAGCCCCAGCATTTT.

The table lists this clone with a few counts. V and J are TRBV19 and TRBJ2-1; maybe TRBD2 (6 bases). V gave up 1 base and J gave up 4 bases, with 11 bases separating them. This CDR3 contains 15 residues. Germline-derived CDR1 and CDR2 are LNHDA and SQIVND (reference sequence). The CDR3 loop reads CASSIVLGGYNEQFF. Written as DNA, the CDR3 is TGTGCCAGTAGTATAGTGCTAGGAGGGTACAATGAGCAGTTCTTC.